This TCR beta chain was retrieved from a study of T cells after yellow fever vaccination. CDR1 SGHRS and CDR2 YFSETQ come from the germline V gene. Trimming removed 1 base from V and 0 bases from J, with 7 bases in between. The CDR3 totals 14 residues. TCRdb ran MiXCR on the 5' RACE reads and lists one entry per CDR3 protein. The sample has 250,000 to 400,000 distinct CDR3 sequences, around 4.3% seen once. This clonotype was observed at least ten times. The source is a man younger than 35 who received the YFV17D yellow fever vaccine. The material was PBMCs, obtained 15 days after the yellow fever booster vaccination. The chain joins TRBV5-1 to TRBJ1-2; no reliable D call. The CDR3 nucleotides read TGCGCCAGCAGCTTGAGAGGAGCTAACTATGGCTACACCTTC. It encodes CASSLRGANYGYTF. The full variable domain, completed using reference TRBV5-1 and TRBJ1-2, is KAGVTQTPRYLIKTRGQQVTLSCSPISGHRSVSWYQQTPGQGLQFLFEYFSETQRNKGNFPGRFSGRQFSNSRSEMNVSTLELGDSALYLCASSLRGANYGYTFGSGTRLTVV.